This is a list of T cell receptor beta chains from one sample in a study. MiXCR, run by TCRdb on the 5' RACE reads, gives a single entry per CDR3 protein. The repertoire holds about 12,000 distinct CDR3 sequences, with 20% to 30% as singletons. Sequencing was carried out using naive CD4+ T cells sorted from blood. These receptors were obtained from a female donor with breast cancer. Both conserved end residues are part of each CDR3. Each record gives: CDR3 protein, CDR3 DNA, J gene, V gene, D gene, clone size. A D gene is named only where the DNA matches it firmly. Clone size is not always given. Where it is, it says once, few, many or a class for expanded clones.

CDR3aa: CASSQDQGGSYNSPLHF; CDR3nt: TGTGCCAGCAGCCAAGACCAGGGGGGCTCCTATAATTCACCCCTCCACTTT; j_gene: TRBJ1-6; v_gene: TRBV14; d_gene: TRBD1; abundance: many
CDR3aa: CASRPGQGWQPQHF; CDR3nt: TGTGCCAGCAGGCCGGGACAGGGGTGGCAGCCCCAGCATTTT; j_gene: TRBJ1-5; v_gene: TRBV2; d_gene: TRBD1; abundance: few
CDR3aa: CTSTLRVAVSCNERFF; CDR3nt: TGTACCAGCACCCTCAGGGTGGCTGTCTCCTGCAATGAGCGGTTCTTC; j_gene: TRBJ2-1; v_gene: TRBV12-3/TRBV12-4; d_gene: NA; abundance: NA
CDR3aa: CASSSDNRAGTQYF; CDR3nt: TGTGCCAGCAGTTCCGACAACAGGGCCGGTACGCAGTATTTT; j_gene: TRBJ2-3; v_gene: TRBV6-6; d_gene: NA; abundance: few
CDR3aa: CASSYRASQPQHF; CDR3nt: TGTGCCAGCAGTTACAGGGCTTCTCAGCCCCAGCATTTT; j_gene: TRBJ1-5; v_gene: TRBV6-5; d_gene: NA; abundance: many
CDR3aa: CASSLEAAVNTGELFF; CDR3nt: TGCGCCAGCAGCTTGGAGGCAGCGGTGAACACCGGGGAGCTGTTTTTT; j_gene: TRBJ2-2; v_gene: TRBV5-1; d_gene: NA; abundance: NA
CDR3aa: CASSLDSNQPQHF; CDR3nt: TGTGCCAGCAGCTTGGATAGCAATCAGCCCCAGCATTTT; j_gene: TRBJ1-5; v_gene: TRBV5-5; d_gene: NA; abundance: medium-sized
CDR3aa: CASSYRGSSYNEQFF; CDR3nt: TGTGCCAGCAGTTACAGGGGGAGCTCCTACAATGAGCAGTTCTTC; j_gene: TRBJ2-1; v_gene: TRBV6-5; d_gene: NA; abundance: many
CDR3aa: CASRKAPNEQFF; CDR3nt: TGCGCCAGCAGGAAGGCTCCCAATGAGCAGTTCTTC; j_gene: TRBJ2-1; v_gene: TRBV10-1; d_gene: NA; abundance: NA
CDR3aa: CASSVEGRGLAGNTDTQYF; CDR3nt: TGTGCCAGCAGCGTAGAAGGTCGGGGACTAGCGGGCAACACAGATACGCAGTATTTT; j_gene: TRBJ2-3; v_gene: TRBV9; d_gene: TRBD2; abundance: many
CDR3aa: CASSPRQGGWEKLFF; CDR3nt: TGTGCCAGCTCACCACGTCAGGGGGGTTGGGAAAAACTGTTTTTT; j_gene: TRBJ1-4; v_gene: TRBV18; d_gene: TRBD1; abundance: once
CDR3aa: CSAILRDRASQGAFF; CDR3nt: TGCAGTGCGATACTCCGGGACAGGGCGAGCCAAGGAGCTTTCTTT; j_gene: TRBJ1-1; v_gene: TRBV20-1; d_gene: TRBD1; abundance: medium-sized
CDR3aa: CSARRDIGPTGYTF; CDR3nt: TGCAGTGCGCGAAGGGACATCGGGCCAACTGGCTACACCTTC; j_gene: TRBJ1-2; v_gene: TRBV20-1; d_gene: NA; abundance: medium-sized
CDR3aa: CASSQQVALSNQPQHF; CDR3nt: TGTGCCAGCTCACAACAGGTTGCACTTAGCAATCAGCCCCAGCATTTT; j_gene: TRBJ1-5; v_gene: TRBV18; d_gene: NA; abundance: NA
CDR3aa: CSARDSSGSSYEQYF; CDR3nt: TGCAGTGCTAGAGATTCGAGCGGGAGCTCCTACGAGCAGTACTTC; j_gene: TRBJ2-7; v_gene: TRBV20-1; d_gene: TRBD2; abundance: medium-sized
CDR3aa: CASSFKGPATGELFF; CDR3nt: TGTGCCAGCAGTTTCAAGGGACCAGCCACCGGGGAGCTGTTTTTT; j_gene: TRBJ2-2; v_gene: TRBV27; d_gene: NA; abundance: many
CDR3aa: CASSEDGTGAGETQYF; CDR3nt: TGTGCCAGCAGCGAGGACGGGACAGGGGCGGGGGAGACCCAGTACTTC; j_gene: TRBJ2-5; v_gene: TRBV7-9; d_gene: TRBD1; abundance: medium-sized
CDR3aa: CASSFAGRSYEQYF; CDR3nt: TGTGCCAGCAGTTTTGCGGGGCGCTCCTACGAGCAGTACTTC; j_gene: TRBJ2-7; v_gene: TRBV28; d_gene: NA; abundance: many
CDR3aa: CASSLRVSGTSYNEQFF; CDR3nt: TGTGCCAGCAGTTTAAGGGTTAGCGGGACCTCCTACAATGAGCAGTTCTTC; j_gene: TRBJ2-1; v_gene: TRBV12-3/TRBV12-4; d_gene: TRBD2; abundance: medium-sized
CDR3aa: CASSHTGTPPVNNEQFF; CDR3nt: TGTGCCAGCAGCCACACCGGGACTCCCCCTGTTAACAATGAGCAGTTCTTC; j_gene: TRBJ2-1; v_gene: TRBV4-2; d_gene: NA; abundance: many
CDR3aa: CASSLWGSTNTGELFF; CDR3nt: TGCGCCAGCAGCTTGTGGGGTTCTACGAACACCGGGGAGCTGTTTTTT; j_gene: TRBJ2-2; v_gene: TRBV5-1; d_gene: NA; abundance: medium-sized
CDR3aa: CASRTQGATEAFF; CDR3nt: TGTGCCAGCAGAACACAGGGGGCGACTGAAGCTTTCTTT; j_gene: TRBJ1-1; v_gene: TRBV7-2; d_gene: TRBD1; abundance: medium-sized
CDR3aa: CASSPGLSYEQYF; CDR3nt: TGTGCCAGCAGTCCGGGCCTTTCCTACGAGCAGTACTTC; j_gene: TRBJ2-7; v_gene: TRBV5-4; d_gene: NA; abundance: NA
CDR3aa: CASSQRGYQETQYF; CDR3nt: TGCGCCAGCAGCCAGCGGGGCTATCAAGAGACCCAGTACTTC; j_gene: TRBJ2-5; v_gene: TRBV5-1; d_gene: TRBD2; abundance: NA
CDR3aa: CASSPTLAGVTYNEQFF; CDR3nt: TGTGCCAGCAGTCCCACACTAGCGGGAGTAACCTACAATGAGCAGTTCTTC; j_gene: TRBJ2-1; v_gene: TRBV6-5; d_gene: TRBD2; abundance: NA
CDR3aa: CATSDLGGQERDTQYF; CDR3nt: TGTGCCACCAGTGATTTGGGTGGACAGGAGCGAGATACGCAGTATTTT; j_gene: TRBJ2-3; v_gene: TRBV24-1; d_gene: TRBD1; abundance: medium-sized
CDR3aa: CASSSLRGQSEKLFF; CDR3nt: TGTGCCAGCAGCTCCCTTCGGGGACAGAGTGAAAAACTGTTTTTT; j_gene: TRBJ1-4; v_gene: TRBV11-2; d_gene: TRBD1; abundance: many
CDR3aa: CATSRDRALRTEAFF; CDR3nt: TGTGCCACCAGCAGAGATAGGGCTCTGAGGACTGAAGCTTTCTTT; j_gene: TRBJ1-1; v_gene: TRBV15; d_gene: NA; abundance: medium-sized
CDR3aa: CASSLRGSWSYEQYF; CDR3nt: TGTGCCAGCAGCTTAAGGGGGAGTTGGTCCTACGAGCAGTACTTC; j_gene: TRBJ2-7; v_gene: TRBV11-1; d_gene: NA; abundance: many
CDR3aa: CAWNTGESYGYTF; CDR3nt: TGTGCCTGGAATACCGGGGAGAGCTATGGCTACACCTTC; j_gene: TRBJ1-2; v_gene: TRBV30; d_gene: NA; abundance: many
CDR3aa: CASSQGQGSYNEQFF; CDR3nt: TGTGCCAGCAGCCAGGGACAGGGGTCCTACAATGAGCAGTTCTTC; j_gene: TRBJ2-1; v_gene: TRBV5-4; d_gene: TRBD1; abundance: few
CDR3aa: CASSRGGNEQFF; CDR3nt: TGTGCCAGCTCACGAGGGGGAAATGAGCAGTTCTTC; j_gene: TRBJ2-1; v_gene: TRBV18; d_gene: NA; abundance: NA
CDR3aa: CASRDSESLVTDTQYF; CDR3nt: TGTGCCAGCAGGGATAGCGAAAGTCTTGTTACAGATACGCAGTATTTT; j_gene: TRBJ2-3; v_gene: TRBV6-5; d_gene: NA; abundance: NA
CDR3aa: CASSLEARTSGQETQYF; CDR3nt: TGCGCCAGCAGCTTGGAAGCCCGGACTAGCGGACAAGAGACCCAGTACTTC; j_gene: TRBJ2-5; v_gene: TRBV5-1; d_gene: TRBD2; abundance: many
CDR3aa: CSVRGSGRAGGKKQYF; CDR3nt: TGCAGCGTACGAGGCAGCGGGAGGGCCGGGGGAAAAAAGCAGTACTTC; j_gene: TRBJ2-7; v_gene: TRBV29-1; d_gene: TRBD2; abundance: few
CDR3aa: CASRTTGSNTEAFF; CDR3nt: TGCGCCAGCAGGACGACAGGGAGTAACACTGAAGCTTTCTTT; j_gene: TRBJ1-1; v_gene: TRBV5-1; d_gene: TRBD1; abundance: many
CDR3aa: CASSVRVASSYNEQFF; CDR3nt: TGTGCCAGCAGCGTTAGGGTAGCGAGCTCCTACAATGAGCAGTTCTTC; j_gene: TRBJ2-1; v_gene: TRBV11-2; d_gene: NA; abundance: NA
CDR3aa: CAISETGGRAQPQHF; CDR3nt: TGTGCCATCAGTGAGACAGGGGGCCGGGCTCAGCCCCAGCATTTT; j_gene: TRBJ1-5; v_gene: TRBV10-3; d_gene: TRBD1; abundance: many
CDR3aa: CASSHRLAGGMKTDTQYF; CDR3nt: TGTGCCAGCAGCCATCGACTAGCGGGAGGAATGAAAACAGATACGCAGTATTTT; j_gene: TRBJ2-3; v_gene: TRBV7-2; d_gene: TRBD2; abundance: NA
CDR3aa: CSASGTSQYNEQFF; CDR3nt: TGCAGTGCATCCGGGACTAGCCAATACAATGAGCAGTTCTTC; j_gene: TRBJ2-1; v_gene: TRBV20-1; d_gene: TRBD2; abundance: few
CDR3aa: CASSHAPAYEQYF; CDR3nt: TGCGCCAGCAGCCACGCCCCTGCCTACGAGCAGTACTTC; j_gene: TRBJ2-7; v_gene: TRBV4-1; d_gene: NA; abundance: many
CDR3aa: CASSPRTILSTDTQYF; CDR3nt: TGCGCCAGCAGCCCCAGGACTATCCTCAGCACAGATACGCAGTATTTT; j_gene: TRBJ2-3; v_gene: TRBV4-1; d_gene: NA; abundance: medium-sized
CDR3aa: CSAQGRNEQFF; CDR3nt: TGCAGTGCTCAGGGGAGGAATGAGCAGTTCTTC; j_gene: TRBJ2-1; v_gene: TRBV20-1; d_gene: NA; abundance: many
CDR3aa: CASSQAGGTYEQYF; CDR3nt: TGCGCCAGCAGCCAGGCAGGGGGCACCTACGAGCAGTACTTC; j_gene: TRBJ2-7; v_gene: TRBV4-1; d_gene: TRBD1; abundance: many
CDR3aa: CASSLELAGAGGNEQFF; CDR3nt: TGTGCCAGCAGCTTAGAACTAGCGGGAGCGGGGGGCAATGAGCAGTTCTTC; j_gene: TRBJ2-1; v_gene: TRBV7-8; d_gene: TRBD2; abundance: few
CDR3aa: CASSPRQRRSTEAFF; CDR3nt: TGTGCCAGCAGCCCTCGACAGAGGAGGAGCACTGAAGCTTTCTTT; j_gene: TRBJ1-1; v_gene: TRBV9; d_gene: NA; abundance: NA
CDR3aa: CSVGKTGGYYGFTF; CDR3nt: TGCAGCGTTGGCAAGACGGGGGGATATTATGGCTTCACCTTC; j_gene: TRBJ1-2; v_gene: TRBV29-1; d_gene: NA; abundance: NA
CDR3aa: CSAFPGLGSSYNSPLHF; CDR3nt: TGCAGTGCTTTCCCGGGGTTGGGAAGCTCCTATAATTCACCCCTCCACTTT; j_gene: TRBJ1-6; v_gene: TRBV20-1; d_gene: NA; abundance: medium-sized
CDR3aa: CASSLASGSSYEQYF; CDR3nt: TGTGCCAGCAGTTTAGCGTCAGGGTCTTCCTACGAGCAGTACTTC; j_gene: TRBJ2-7; v_gene: TRBV12-3/TRBV12-4; d_gene: NA; abundance: NA
CDR3aa: CSASQGFNEKLFF; CDR3nt: TGCAGTGCTAGTCAGGGGTTTAATGAAAAACTGTTTTTT; j_gene: TRBJ1-4; v_gene: TRBV20-1; d_gene: NA; abundance: many
CDR3aa: CSATRPAFF; CDR3nt: TGCAGTGCAACACGGCCGGCCTTCTTT; j_gene: TRBJ1-1; v_gene: TRBV20-1; d_gene: NA; abundance: many